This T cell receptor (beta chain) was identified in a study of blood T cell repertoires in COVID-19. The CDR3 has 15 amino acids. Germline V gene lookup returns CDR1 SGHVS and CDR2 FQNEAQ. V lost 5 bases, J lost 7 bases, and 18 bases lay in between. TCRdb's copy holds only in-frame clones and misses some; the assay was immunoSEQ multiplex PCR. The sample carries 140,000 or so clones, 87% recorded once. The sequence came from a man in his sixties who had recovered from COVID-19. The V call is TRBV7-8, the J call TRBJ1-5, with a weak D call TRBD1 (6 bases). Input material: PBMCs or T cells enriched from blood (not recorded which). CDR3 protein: CASSPEVQGSQPQHF. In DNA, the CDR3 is TGTGCCAGCAGCCCCGAGGTACAGGGTTCCCAGCCCCAGCATTTT.